The T cell receptor (beta chain) under discussion was sequenced for a study of blood T cells in healthy people across ages. Donors gave about 9.3 milliliters of peripheral blood apiece. Total RNA amounts of at least 5.5 micrograms were extracted per sample. With regard to this clonotype: As yet, its antigen is unknown.

Points from the study as a whole: Roughly linearly, TCR beta diversity per million T cells fell as age increased.

Germline loops: CDR1 SQVTM, CDR2 ANQGSEA. The CDR3 length is 14 residues. The J segment lost 4 bases and the V segment lost 5 bases, leaving 5 bases of the junction unmatched. Together with a sample-barcoded 5' primer, a J-beta primer mix was included in a second PCR lasting roughly 6 to 12 cycles. MiXCR, applied by TCRdb to the 5' RACE reads, yields one record per CDR3 protein. The sample lists roughly 800,000 distinct CDR3 sequences, roughly 25% occurring once. A further study also used this sample, focusing on T cells of mothers and their children. That source notes: It was through the M1S primer of the second PCR that sample barcodes and 2-4 random nucleotides were added.

The clonotype was recovered from a boy younger than 18 in good health. The V call is TRBV29-1, the J call TRBJ2-3; 11 bases are shared with TRBD1. The sequencing sample was made of blood. The DNA of the CDR3 is TGCAGCGTTTCCGGACAGGGGGCGTCAGATACGCAGTATTTT. Translation: CSVSGQGASDTQYF.